This T cell receptor (beta chain) was recovered during a study of blood T cell repertoires in COVID-19. Study context: The United States, Italy and Spain supplied acute and convalescent COVID-19 samples.

The V gene lost 5 bases and the J gene lost 2 bases, with 3 bases spanning the gap. The germline V gene encodes CDR1 DFQATT and CDR2 SNEGSKA (reference sequence). The CDR3 runs to 11 residues. This clone was found a few times. The data were produced by immunoSEQ multiplex PCR, yet TCRdb's version contains in-frame clones alone and is incomplete. The table lists 110,000 to 150,000 clones, approximately 80% of them singletons. Clinical histories supplied by participants themselves formed the basis of cohort assignment. The chain combines TRBV20-1 with TRBJ1-4; D not certain. Sample: PBMCs or T cells enriched from blood (not recorded which). This clonotype was obtained from a woman aged 45-65 years who had recovered from COVID-19. The CDR3 loop is CSAPTNEKLFF. The CDR3 region has the DNA TGCAGTGCTCCGACTAATGAAAAACTGTTTTTT.